This T cell receptor (beta chain) was sequenced during a study of T cell repertoires in cytomegalovirus infection. The wider study: Both a matching HLA type and CMV infection were indicated by public TCR beta signatures.

The CDR3 runs 13 residues. Trimming took 8 bases from V and 0 from J; bases not matched to a gene: 4. Germline CDR1 and CDR2: DFQATT and SNEGSKA (reference sequence). A word on this clonotype: The target antigen is unknown.

General observations from the study: The cumulative frequency of public TCR beta families distinguished individuals who carried CMV together with the relevant HLA. CMV-specific TCR beta clonotypes restricted by HLA-C were the ones dominating the ex vivo response.

A single record per CDR3 protein comes from TCRdb applying MiXCR to the reads. The sample lists about 310,000 distinct CDR3 sequences, around 10% occurring once. J is TRBJ1-2 and V is TRBV20-1, with 9 bases lining up with TRBD1. The sequenced sample consisted of PBMCs. The receptor was isolated from a human donor in good health (CMV status not recorded). Some clones in this sample may be carry-over from other donors' samples. CDR3 coding DNA: TGCAGTCCGGGACAGGGCGCTAACTATGGCTACACCTTC. It is translated as CSPGQGANYGYTF.